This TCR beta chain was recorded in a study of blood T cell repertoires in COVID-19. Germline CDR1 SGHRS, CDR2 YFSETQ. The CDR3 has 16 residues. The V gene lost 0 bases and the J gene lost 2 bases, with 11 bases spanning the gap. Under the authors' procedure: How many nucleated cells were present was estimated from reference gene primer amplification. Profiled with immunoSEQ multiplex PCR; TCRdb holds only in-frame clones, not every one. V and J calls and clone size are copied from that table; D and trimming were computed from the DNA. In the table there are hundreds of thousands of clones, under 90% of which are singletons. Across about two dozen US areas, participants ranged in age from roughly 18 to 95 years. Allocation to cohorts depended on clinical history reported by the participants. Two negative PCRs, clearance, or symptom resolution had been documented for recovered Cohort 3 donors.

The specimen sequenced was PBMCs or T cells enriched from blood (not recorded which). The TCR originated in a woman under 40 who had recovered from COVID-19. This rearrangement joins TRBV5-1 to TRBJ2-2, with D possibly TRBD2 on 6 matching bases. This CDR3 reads CASSLALGLNTGELFF. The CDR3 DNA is TGCGCCAGCAGCTTGGCATTAGGACTAAACACCGGGGAGCTGTTTTTT.